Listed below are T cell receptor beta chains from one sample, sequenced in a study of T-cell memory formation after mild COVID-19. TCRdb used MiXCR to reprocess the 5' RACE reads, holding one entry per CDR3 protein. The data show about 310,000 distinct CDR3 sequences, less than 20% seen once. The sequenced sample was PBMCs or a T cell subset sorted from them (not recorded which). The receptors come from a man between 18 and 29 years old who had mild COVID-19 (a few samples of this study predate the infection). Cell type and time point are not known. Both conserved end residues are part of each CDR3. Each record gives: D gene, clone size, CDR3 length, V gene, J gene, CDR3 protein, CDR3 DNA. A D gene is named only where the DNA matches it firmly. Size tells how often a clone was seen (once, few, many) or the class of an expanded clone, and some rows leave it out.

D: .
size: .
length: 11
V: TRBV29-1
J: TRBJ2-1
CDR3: CSARAYNEQFF
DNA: TGCAGCGCGCGTGCCTACAATGAGCAGTTCTTC

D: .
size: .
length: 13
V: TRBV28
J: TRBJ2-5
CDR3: CASSTPSRETQYF
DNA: TGTGCCAGCAGTACCCCTAGCCGAGAGACCCAGTACTTC

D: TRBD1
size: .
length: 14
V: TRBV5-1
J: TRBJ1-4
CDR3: CASSADRYGEKLFF
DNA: TGCGCCAGCAGCGCGGACAGGTATGGCGAAAAACTGTTTTTT

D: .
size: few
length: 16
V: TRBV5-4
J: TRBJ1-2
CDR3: CASSLGPGGVRYGYTF
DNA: TGTGCCAGCAGCTTGGGGCCGGGTGGGGTTCGCTATGGCTACACCTTC

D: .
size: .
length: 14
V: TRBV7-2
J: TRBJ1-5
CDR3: CASSSIYSNQPQHF
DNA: TGTGCCAGCAGCTCTATCTATAGCAATCAGCCCCAGCATTTT

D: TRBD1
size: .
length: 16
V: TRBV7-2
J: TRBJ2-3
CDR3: CASSSTLDRGLDTQYF
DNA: TGTGCCAGCAGCTCAACCTTAGACAGGGGGTTAGATACGCAGTATTTT

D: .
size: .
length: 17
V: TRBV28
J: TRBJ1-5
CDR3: CATKTGELPLRGQPQHF
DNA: TGTGCCACCAAGACTGGGGAACTCCCTCTTCGGGGTCAGCCCCAGCATTTT

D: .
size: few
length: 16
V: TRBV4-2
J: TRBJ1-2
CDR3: CASSQNHGGANYGYTF
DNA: TGTGCCAGCAGCCAAAACCACGGGGGGGCTAACTATGGCTACACCTTC

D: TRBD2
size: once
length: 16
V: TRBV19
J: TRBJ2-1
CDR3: CASSPETSGGYNEQFF
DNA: TGTGCCAGTAGTCCGGAGACTAGCGGGGGGTACAATGAGCAGTTCTTC

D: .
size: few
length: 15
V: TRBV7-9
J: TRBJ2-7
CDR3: CASRPSSGGAYEQYF
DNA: TGTGCCAGCAGGCCGTCGTCAGGGGGGGCCTACGAGCAGTACTTC

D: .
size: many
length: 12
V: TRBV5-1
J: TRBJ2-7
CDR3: CASSLESYEQYF
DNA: TGTGCCAGCAGCTTGGAATCCTACGAGCAGTACTTC